This entry features one TCR beta chain sequence. Its antigen is currently unknown. TCRdb reprocessed the 5' RACE reads with MiXCR, giving one entry per CDR3 protein. The sample consists of about 320,000 distinct CDR3 sequences, roughly 10% of them appearing once. This sample is part of a study of T cells after yellow fever vaccination. Study-level results: Abundant clonotypes from the bulk population could contaminate FACS-sorted repertoires.

The CDR3 totals 16 residues. J gave up 0 bases and V 1 base, and 3 bases lay outside the gene matches. CDR1 SGHNT and CDR2 YENEEA come from the germline V gene. The TCR sequence derives from a man aged 18 to 30 who received the YFV17D yellow fever vaccine. The sequencing used CD4+ T cells sorted from PBMCs, collected 45 days after the yellow fever booster vaccination. The V and J genes are TRBV11-3 and TRBJ2-3, with TRBD2 matching 8 bases. Here the CDR3 DNA reads TGTGCCAGCAGCTTAGGAGTAGCGGGGAGCACAGATACGCAGTATTTT. It codes for CASSLGVAGSTDTQYF.